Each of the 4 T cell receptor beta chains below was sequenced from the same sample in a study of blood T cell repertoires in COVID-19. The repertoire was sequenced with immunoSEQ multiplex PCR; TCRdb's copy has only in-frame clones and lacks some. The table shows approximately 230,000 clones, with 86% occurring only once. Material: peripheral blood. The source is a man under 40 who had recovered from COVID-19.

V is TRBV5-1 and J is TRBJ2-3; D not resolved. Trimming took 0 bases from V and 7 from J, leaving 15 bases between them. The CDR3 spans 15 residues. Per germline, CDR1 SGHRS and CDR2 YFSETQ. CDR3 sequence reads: CASSLATSAGNTQYF. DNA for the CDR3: TGCGCCAGCAGCTTGGCCACCAGCGCCGGAAATACGCAGTATTTT.

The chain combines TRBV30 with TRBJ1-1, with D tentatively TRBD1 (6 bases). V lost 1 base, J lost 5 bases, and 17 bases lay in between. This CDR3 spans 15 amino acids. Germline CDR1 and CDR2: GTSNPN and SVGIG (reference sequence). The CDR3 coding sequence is TGTGCCTGGAGTGACGGTGTTGGACAGAATACTGAAGCTTTCTTT. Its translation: CAWSDGVGQNTEAFF.

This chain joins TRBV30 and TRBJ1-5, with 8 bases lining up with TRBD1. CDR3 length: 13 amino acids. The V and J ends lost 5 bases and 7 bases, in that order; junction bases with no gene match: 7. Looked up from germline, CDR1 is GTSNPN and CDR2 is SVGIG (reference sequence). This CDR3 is CAWEEQGGQPQHF. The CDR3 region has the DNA TGTGCCTGGGAAGAACAGGGGGGACAGCCCCAGCATTTT.

The CDR3 DNA follows: TGTGCCAGCTCCCGGGGAGACGCACCCCTCCACTTT. Translation gives CASSRGDAPLHF. The genes are TRBV18 and TRBJ1-6; D is unclear. Germline V gene data show CDR1 as KGHSH and CDR2 as LQKENI. This CDR3 contains 12 residues. With 6 bases removed from V and 11 bases from J, the gap between germline ends came to 11 bases. The full variable domain, completed using reference TRBV18 and TRBJ1-6, is NAGVMQNPRHLVRRRGQEARLRCSPMKGHSHVYWYRQLPEEGLKFMVYLQKENIIDESGMPKERFSAEFPKEGPSILRIQQVVRGDSAAYFCASSRGDAPLHFGNGTRLTVT.